The 21 T cell receptor beta chains in this list originate from one sample, sequenced in a study of post-analysis software for immune sequencing data. Whole-study results and caveats: There were five or six TRBV segments more frequent in patients than controls, and TRBV5-6, TRBV5-1 and TRBV20-1 were among them.

cDNA libraries of TCR beta carried unique molecular identifiers. TCRdb reanalysed the PCR reads using MiXCR and keeps one entry per CDR3 protein. In the table there are hundreds of thousands of distinct CDR3 sequences, 44% of which are singletons. These TCRs' antigens remain unknown. Sequences were obtained from blood. The source is a girl aged 10 to 17 with multiple sclerosis.

The table lists this clonotype with a few counts. The chain carries TRBV6-1 and TRBJ1-5; maybe TRBD1 (6 bases). Trimming removed 1 base at V and 6 bases at J, with 7 bases between. CDR1 and CDR2 from the germline V gene are MNHNS and SASEGT. CDR3 size: 13 residues. The CDR3 protein is CASSEDRAQPQHF. The CDR3 DNA reads TGTGCCAGCAGTGAAGACAGGGCTCAGCCCCAGCATTTT.

This clonotype was observed at least ten times. This chain joins TRBV5-5 and TRBJ2-7, with D possibly matching TRBD2 (6 bases). The V end lost 4 bases, the J end lost 2 bases, and 10 bases lay between the germline ends. The CDR3 has 13 residues. The germline V gene encodes CDR1 SGHKS and CDR2 YYEKEE (reference sequence). The CDR3 DNA is TGTGCCAGCAGCCGGACGGGGGCCTACGAGCAGTACTTC. Protein: CASSRTGAYEQYF. The entire variable domain, with the rest obtained from reference TRBV5-5 and TRBJ2-7, is as follows: DAGVTQSPTHLIKTRGQQVTLRCSPISGHKSVSWYQQVLGQGPQFIFQYYEKEERGRGNFPDRFSARQFPNYSSELNVNALLLGDSALYLCASSRTGAYEQYFGPGTRLTVT.

The chain couples TRBV7-3 to TRBJ2-1; 12 bases align to TRBD2. The V segment lost 5 bases and the J segment 9 bases; nucleotides outside the gene matches: 8. Looked up from germline, CDR1 is SGHTA and CDR2 is FQGTGA. The CDR3 totals 15 residues. CDR3 amino acids: CASSPSGGAAGEQFF. The CDR3 coding sequence is TGTGCCAGCAGCCCTAGCGGGGGGGCAGCGGGTGAGCAGTTCTTC.

This clonotype was detected only a few times. The chain has TRBV9 and TRBJ2-7, with 10 bases identical to TRBD1. Germline V gene data show CDR1 as SGDLS and CDR2 as YYNGEE. Trimming took 0 bases from V and 3 from J; bases not matched to a gene: 6. The CDR3 extends over 16 amino acids. The CDR3 region is CASSVAGTGAFYEQYF. The CDR3 DNA sequence: TGTGCCAGCAGCGTAGCTGGGACAGGGGCGTTCTACGAGCAGTACTTC.

The chain joins TRBV24-1 to TRBJ2-3, with D possibly TRBD2 on 6 matching bases. The CDR3 totals 14 residues. V lost 4 bases and J 6 bases, leaving 13 bases between the germline ends. The germline gives CDR1 KGHDR, CDR2 SFDVKD. CDR3 sequence: CATSESRLVDTQYF. The CDR3 DNA sequence: TGTGCCACCAGTGAGTCTAGACTAGTTGATACGCAGTATTTT.

The chain links TRBV10-3 to TRBJ2-6; the D is unclear. Germline V lookup: CDR1 ENHRY, CDR2 SYGVKD. With 5 bases removed from V and 1 base from J, the gap between germline ends came to 18 bases. The CDR3 runs 18 residues. CDR3 DNA: TGTGCCATCAGTCCCCTACCGGACCGACAATCTGGGGCCAACGTCCTGACTTTC. The encoded protein is CAISPLPDRQSGANVLTF.

This chain uses TRBV4-1 with TRBJ2-7; TRBD1 might be the D (6 bases). The J call is in doubt because the DNA end fits TRBJ2-4 better. The CDR3 covers 16 residues. Germline V CDR1 and CDR2: MGHRA, YSYEKL. The DNA of the CDR3 is TGCGCCAGCAGCCAACCCGGGCGGACAGTGGGAAACATTCAGTACTTC. Translation: CASSQPGRTVGNIQYF.

This clonotype appeared a single time. The chain employs TRBV7-9 and TRBJ1-4; D unclear. Germline V gene lookup returns CDR1 SEHNR and CDR2 FQNEAQ (reference sequence). V was trimmed by 5 bases and J by 7 bases, leaving 5 bases between them. The CDR3 covers 11 residues. The CDR3 DNA follows: TGTGCCAGCAGCCGCATTGAAAAACTGTTTTTT. It translates to CASSRIEKLFF.

The genes are TRBV10-3 and TRBJ2-7; D remains ambiguous. V gave up 6 bases and J gave up 2 bases, with 14 bases separating them. This CDR3 is 14 amino acids long. CDR1 is ENHRY and CDR2 is SYGVKD in the germline V gene. CDR3 in DNA: TGTGCCATCAGGCCGGCCACGGCACCCTACGAGCAGTACTTC. It specifies CAIRPATAPYEQYF.

The sample holds a few counts of this clonotype. The V and J genes are TRBV25-1 and TRBJ1-2; 11 bases line up with TRBD1. The J segment lost 3 bases and the V segment lost 6 bases, leaving 0 bases of the junction unmatched. The CDR3 totals 13 residues. CDR1 MGHDK and CDR2 SYGVNS come from the germline V gene. The CDR3 region has the DNA TGTGCCAGCAGGGGACAGGGGGACTATGGCTACACCTTC. It is translated as CASRGQGDYGYTF.

This clonotype has a handful of counts. The chain combines TRBV5-1 with TRBJ2-5; perhaps TRBD1 as D (5 bases). The better agreement between TRBJ2-7 and the DNA end casts doubt on the J call. The CDR3 runs to 14 residues. Per germline, CDR1 SGHRS and CDR2 YFSETQ. The CDR3 nucleotides read TGCGCCAGCAGCCTCCCCGGGCAGGGAAGCGAGCAGTACTTC. Translation: CASSLPGQGSEQYF.

The J gene is TRBJ2-5, the V gene TRBV4-1, with D unclear. V lost 1 base, J lost 1 base, and 4 bases lay in between. Germline CDR1 MGHRA, CDR2 YSYEKL. This CDR3 is 13 amino acids long. CDR3 coding DNA: TGCGCCAGCAGCCAAGGCTTCCAAGAGACCCAGTACTTC. Its protein is CASSQGFQETQYF.

CDR3 sequence reads: CASSLYSPYEQYF. Here the CDR3 DNA reads TGTGCCAGCAGCCTATATAGTCCCTACGAGCAGTACTTC. V is TRBV3-1 and J is TRBJ2-7; D call uncertain. This CDR3 is built from 13 residues. The V end was cut by 4 bases, the J end by 2 bases, with 9 bases between. Germline assignment: CDR1 LGHDT and CDR2 YNNKEL (reference sequence).

This chain uses TRBV4-1 with TRBJ2-1, with 8 bases identical to TRBD1. CDR1 and CDR2 (germline): MGHRA, YSYEKL. Losses at the gene ends were 0 bases for V and 3 bases for J; bases not matched to a gene: 1. CDR3 length equals 15 residues. CDR3 sequence: CASSQEDRGYNEQFF. In nucleotides, the CDR3 is TGCGCCAGCAGCCAAGAAGACAGGGGCTACAATGAGCAGTTCTTC.

This chain connects TRBV2 to TRBJ2-3; D gene ambiguous. V lost 4 bases and J 2 bases, leaving 16 bases between the germline ends. Germline CDR1 is SNHLY and CDR2 is FYNNEI. This CDR3 is built from 16 residues. In DNA form, the CDR3 reads TGTGCCAGCAGTGCCAGGCCCTCACTCAACACAGATACGCAGTATTTT. Translation: CASSARPSLNTDTQYF.

This clonotype has a handful of counts. The chain couples TRBV9 to TRBJ2-3; TRBD2 is a possible D gene (6 bases). The V gene's germline CDR1 is SGDLS and CDR2 YYNGEE. The CDR3 runs 15 residues. V was pared by 1 base and J by 4 bases, with 13 bases between. The CDR3 region is CASSVSSGVADTQYF. CDR3 sequence (DNA): TGTGCCAGCAGCGTATCATCGGGAGTAGCAGATACGCAGTATTTT.

This clonotype was counted between two and nine times. V is TRBV6-5 and J is TRBJ2-1; D is ambiguous. V was cut by 6 bases and J by 8 bases, with 11 bases left in between. CDR3 length: 12 residues. Germline CDR1 is MNHEY and CDR2 is SVGAGI. CDR3 region: CASRTNGYEQFF. The CDR3 DNA sequence: TGTGCCAGCAGGACCAACGGCTATGAGCAGTTCTTC.

The rearrangement joins TRBV6-5 to TRBJ1-2; possible D gene TRBD1, 6 bases. Trimming removed 4 bases at V and 6 bases at J, with 9 bases between. The CDR3 is 12 residues long. In germline, CDR1 is MNHEY, CDR2 SVGAGI. In nucleotides, the CDR3 is TGTGCCAGCAGTTTCGGACAGAATGGCTACACCTTC. This gives the protein CASSFGQNGYTF.

The rearrangement joins TRBV25-1 to TRBJ2-1; TRBD2 matches 10 bases. This CDR3 is 16 amino acids long. Germline CDR1 and CDR2: MGHDK and SYGVNS. The V gene end was trimmed by 3 bases and the J gene end by 4 bases; junction bases not matched to a gene: 6. CDR3 DNA sequence: TGTGCCAGCAGTGACGCAGGACTAGCGGTATACAATGAGCAGTTCTTC. Amino acid sequence: CASSDAGLAVYNEQFF.

This clonotype was observed a single time. This chain joins TRBV12-3 or TRBV12-4 and TRBJ2-4; weak D call: TRBD1 (5 bases). The J call may be wrong; the DNA end is better matched by TRBJ2-7. There are 12 residues in the CDR3. The CDR3 loop is CASGKTEYEQYF. The CDR3 DNA reads TGTGCCAGCGGTAAGACAGAGTACGAGCAGTACTTC.

V and J are TRBV20-1 and TRBJ2-3; 10 bases match TRBD2. V shed 4 bases, J shed 4 bases, and the junction held 8 bases outside the gene matches. CDR1 DFQATT and CDR2 SNEGSKA come from the germline V gene (reference sequence). The CDR3 loop spans 15 amino acids. The CDR3 is CSAIPLAGESDTQYF. The DNA of the CDR3 is TGCAGTGCTATTCCCCTAGCGGGAGAGTCAGATACGCAGTATTTT.